This T cell receptor beta chain derives from a study of vaccination and CD4 T cells after COVID-19. Study-level background: Convalescent donors: six male, four female; seven Caucasian, two Asian, one multiracial, two Hispanic.

Sequencing of the DNA from cultured CD4+ T cells was carried out with the Oncomine TCR Beta short-read assay. TCRdb redid the calling of the PCR reads with MiXCR, one entry per CDR3 protein. The sample has almost 20,000 distinct CDR3 sequences; around 60% are singletons. Treatment: approximately nine-day PBMC culture with coronavirus spike peptide pools or control peptides (ViraFEST assay). This clonotype was found a few times. The antigen remains undetermined. The input for sequencing was CD4+ T cells from blood, cultured in vitro, taken after SARS-CoV-2 vaccination. The receptor comes from a human donor who had recovered from COVID-19.

The CDR3 protein is CSAKKGQGAGTF. The CDR3 nucleotides read TGCAGTGCTAAAAAAGGACAGGGGGCAGGAACCTTC. This chain joins TRBV20-1 and TRBJ1-2; 11 nucleotides agree with TRBD1. This CDR3 has 12 amino acids. Germline values: CDR1 DFQATT, CDR2 SNEGSKA (reference sequence). The V gene end was trimmed by 4 bases and the J gene end by 14 bases; junction bases not matched to a gene: 9.